These T cell receptor beta chains were read from a single sample in a study of control samples from healthy donors and cancer patients. Libraries were prepared by immunoSEQ multiplex PCR; TCRdb keeps only in-frame clonotypes and omits some of them. In the table there are roughly 130,000 clones, about 88% of which are singletons. Source material: blood. All receptors derive from a man in his forties or fifties in good health. CDR3s leave out the opening cysteine and the closing phenylalanine or tryptophan. Clone sizes are given selectively: once, few, many, or a class where the clone is expanded.

abundance | j_gene | v_gene | CDR3aa
. | TRBJ2-1 | TRBV7-8 | ASSLEGSFDNEQF
. | TRBJ2-5 | TRBV7-9 | ASSPKRRIQETQY
once | TRBJ1-1 | TRBV5-8 | ASSGGQRKNTEAF
. | TRBJ1-5 | TRBV6-1 | ASSDPGRSYSNQPQH
medium-sized | TRBJ2-7 | TRBV2 | ASTQADSYEQY
once | TRBJ1-1 | TRBV19 | ASILGSPNRVAEAF
. | TRBJ2-2 | TRBV20-1 | SASSFGGYHGELF
. | TRBJ1-2 | TRBV30 | AWRAPSSWAENYGYT
. | TRBJ2-7 | TRBV11-3 | ASSAYRGPYEQY
once | TRBJ2-5 | TRBV11-3 | ASSPGRQGRETQY
. | TRBJ1-4 | TRBV12-5 | ASGRSREKLF
. | TRBJ2-7 | TRBV24-1 | ATSDSLTGGGDGEQY
. | TRBJ1-3 | TRBV9 | ASSVGRSGNTIY
once | TRBJ2-1 | TRBV19 | ATRGDRVNEQF
. | TRBJ1-1 | TRBV5-1 | ASSRGGFTSNTEAF
. | TRBJ1-1 | TRBV10-3 | AISPDRTNTEAF
. | TRBJ2-3 | TRBV27 | ASSLSAGTDTQY
. | TRBJ1-1 | TRBV24-1 | ATRSTTEAF
. | TRBJ2-1 | TRBV7-9 | ASSLGTGGVSSYNEQF
. | TRBJ1-1 | TRBV27 | ASSLSGGGPEAF
. | TRBJ1-1 | TRBV7-9 | ASSHYGVNTEAF
once | TRBJ2-7 | TRBV6-5 | ASSYSAGLISYEQY